This TCR beta chain was captured in a study of regulatory T cells in long-lasting Graves disease. As for this clonotype: A much larger clone lies a single base off, so this may be a read error.

Specified time point: newly diagnosed GD, antithyroid drugs for less than 3 months. From RNA extracted from PBMCs, the TCR library was made. Libraries of TCR beta came from iRepertoire HTBI primers plus Arm-PCR of CDR3 regions. TCRdb itself ran the multiplex PCR reads through MiXCR, one entry per CDR3 protein. This table has 530,000 or so distinct CDR3 sequences, roughly 16% appearing once. Germline loops: CDR1 MNHEY, CDR2 SMNVEV (reference sequence). The CDR3 loop spans 16 amino acids. The same data also contributed to another study, on T cells in Graves' hyperthyroidism and ophthalmopathy. That paper adds: Most thyroid clonotypes expanded above 0.001 were also detected in blood.

Sequencing was performed on peripheral blood mononuclear cells (PBMCs), taken at new diagnosis, from a patient treated with antithyroid drugs. This TCR was recovered from a young man with Graves disease. This chain uses TRBV27 with TRBJ2-7; 8 nucleotides align to TRBD1. CDR3 DNA sequence: TGTGTCAGCAGTTTATCAGTTGGGGACAGGCCCTACGAGCAGTACTTC. Its translation is CVSSLSVGDRPYEQYF.